Below are 18 T cell receptor beta chains sequenced from a single sample in a study of T cell responses to AZD1222 COVID-19 vaccine. The repertoire was sequenced with immunoSEQ multiplex PCR; TCRdb's copy has only in-frame clones and lacks some. The sample lists about 170,000 clones; 85% to 90% were seen once. Sequencing used peripheral blood, obtained on day 0 of AZD1222 vaccination. These receptors originate from an adult in good health.

This chain links TRBV4-2 with TRBJ2-6, with 14 positions matching TRBD2. Losses at the gene ends were 3 bases for V and 2 bases for J; bases not matched to a gene: 3. The CDR3 extends over 18 amino acids. Germline CDR1 is LGHNA and CDR2 is YNFKEQ. The CDR3 bases are TGTGCCAGCAGCCATGGGACTAGCGGGGGCGCTGGGGCCAACGTCCTGACTTTC. It yields the protein CASSHGTSGGAGANVLTF.

This clone occurred a few times. The rearrangement links TRBV6-1 to TRBJ2-1; D could derive from TRBD1 or TRBD2 (6 bases each). This CDR3 has 14 amino acids. Germline V lookup: CDR1 MNHNS, CDR2 SASEGT. V was cut by 1 base and J by 6 bases, with 10 bases left in between. The CDR3 protein is CASSEGGGSNEQFF. DNA of the CDR3: TGTGCCAGCAGTGAAGGAGGGGGGAGCAATGAGCAGTTCTTC.

The count of this clone is one. This chain uses TRBV10-1 with TRBJ1-1; 8 positions agree with TRBD1. Germline V lookup: CDR1 WNHNN, CDR2 SYGVQD (reference sequence). V lost 4 bases and J lost 1; bases outside the gene matches: 2. CDR3 length: 14 amino acids. Here the CDR3 DNA reads TGCGCCAGCAGTGGGGGGACAGGGAACACTGAAGCTTTCTTT. It specifies CASSGGTGNTEAFF.

This chain joins TRBV28 and TRBJ1-5; 9 bases line up with TRBD1. The length of the CDR3 is 15 residues. Germline V lookup: CDR1 MDHEN, CDR2 SYDVKM. J lost 1 base, V lost 7 bases, and 5 bases had no gene match. CDR3: CASTTGGASNQPQHF. In nucleotides, the CDR3 is TGTGCCAGCACTACAGGGGGCGCGAGCAATCAGCCCCAGCATTTT.

The chain recombines TRBV7-9 with TRBJ2-3; 10 bases are shared with TRBD2. From germline, CDR1 is SEHNR and CDR2 FQNEAQ (reference sequence). The CDR3 runs to 19 residues. V gave up 0 bases and J gave up 0 bases; unmatched junction bases: 9. CDR3 nucleotide sequence: TGTGCCAGCAGCTTAGCTCGGCTAGCGGGGGCATCTAGCACAGATACGCAGTATTTT. Protein sequence: CASSLARLAGASSTDTQYF.

The chain employs TRBV5-4 and TRBJ1-5; a possible D gene is TRBD1 (6 bases). Germline V gives CDR1 SGHNT, CDR2 YYREEE (reference sequence). V dropped 1 base and J dropped 1 base, with 6 bases sitting between them. The CDR3 loop spans 14 amino acids. DNA of the CDR3: TGTGCCAGCAGCTTGACAGGGAGCAATCAGCCCCAGCATTTT. As protein: CASSLTGSNQPQHF.

The V gene is TRBV5-5, the J gene TRBJ1-1; D not certain. Trimming shortened V by 1 base and J by 1 base, and 5 bases separated the two germline ends. The CDR3 length is 13 residues. The germline V gene encodes CDR1 SGHKS and CDR2 YYEKEE (reference sequence). The CDR3 here is CASSLMGNTEAFF. The CDR3 nucleotides are TGTGCCAGCAGCTTGATGGGGAACACTGAAGCTTTCTTT.

CDR3 amino acids: CASSTQLGVFTQPQHF. The CDR3 DNA reads as TGTGCCAGTAGTACCCAATTAGGGGTCTTTACACAGCCCCAGCATTTT. The rearrangement links TRBV19 to TRBJ1-5; perhaps TRBD1 as D (5 bases). CDR1 and CDR2 from the germline V gene are LNHDA and SQIVND (reference sequence). Between the trimmed V and J ends, which lost 4 bases and 7 bases, there was a span of 20 bases. CDR3 size: 16 residues.

CDR3 nucleotide sequence: TGTGCCAGCAGCTCCCGACTAGCGGGAACCTACAATGAGCAGTTCTTC. Translation: CASSSRLAGTYNEQFF. The chain uses TRBV5-4 and TRBJ2-1; 11 bases map to TRBD2. The CDR3 is made up of 16 amino acids. Germline CDR1 SGHNT, CDR2 YYREEE (reference sequence). Losses at the gene ends were 3 bases for V and 2 bases for J; bases not matched to a gene: 4. Full variable domain (missing parts from reference TRBV5-4 and TRBJ2-1): ETGVTQSPTHLIKTRGQQVTLRCSSQSGHNTVSWYQQALGQGPQFIFQYYREEENGRGNFPPRFSGLQFPNYSSELNVNALELDDSALYLCASSSRLAGTYNEQFFGPGTRLTVL.

This rearrangement joins TRBV3-1 (or the pseudogene TRBV3-2) to TRBJ1-1, with D unresolved. V lost 3 bases, J lost 1 base, and 6 bases lay in between. The CDR3 has 13 amino acids. Germline CDR1 and CDR2: LGHDT and YNNKEL (reference sequence). CDR3 amino acids: CASSQGANTEAFF. The CDR3 DNA sequence: TGTGCCAGCAGCCAGGGTGCGAACACTGAAGCTTTCTTT.

The chain links TRBV3-1 (or the pseudogene TRBV3-2) to TRBJ1-2, with D unclear. Germline V gives CDR1 LGHDT, CDR2 YNNKEL (reference sequence). V shed 5 bases and J shed 4 bases, with 14 bases lying between them. This CDR3 is 14 amino acids long. The DNA for the CDR3 is TGTGCCAGCAGCGCCCCACACCTGGGCTATGGCTACACCTTC. It yields the protein CASSAPHLGYGYTF.

The V call is TRBV15, the J call TRBJ1-2; no definite D call. The germline V and J ends were trimmed by 0 bases and 7 bases, with 12 bases remaining between them. CDR1 and CDR2 from the germline V gene are LNHNV and YYDKDF (reference sequence). The length of the CDR3 is 14 residues. In DNA, the CDR3 is TGTGCCACCAGCAGAGATGCCGGGATAGGTGGCTACACCTTC. It encodes CATSRDAGIGGYTF.

The rearrangement joins TRBV5-1 to TRBJ2-1; TRBD1 aligns across 7 bases. V shed 2 bases, J shed 6 bases, and the junction held 11 bases outside the gene matches. The CDR3 loop spans 16 amino acids. CDR1 SGHRS and CDR2 YFSETQ come from the germline V gene. The CDR3 region has the DNA TGCGCCAGCAGCTTAGCCGTACAGGGGTCGGGCAATGAGCAGTTCTTC. Translating gives CASSLAVQGSGNEQFF.

The rearrangement uses TRBV2 and TRBJ2-7; 7 nucleotides agree with TRBD1. This CDR3 is 14 amino acids long. The germline CDR1 and CDR2 sequences are SNHLY and FYNNEI. Unmatched junction bases numbered 4, after V lost 3 bases and J lost 2 bases. The CDR3 coding sequence is TGTGCCAGCAGTGATCTAGGGGGCCCCTACGAGCAGTACGTC. Translating gives CASSDLGGPYEQYV.

The V call is TRBV28, the J call TRBJ1-2, with a weak D call TRBD1 (6 bases). CDR3 length equals 13 residues. Trimming removed 8 bases from V and 2 bases from J, with 12 bases in between. Germline V gives CDR1 MDHEN, CDR2 SYDVKM. The CDR3 loop is CASVSDSNYGYTF. CDR3 nucleotides: TGTGCCAGCGTTTCGGACAGCAACTATGGCTACACCTTC.

In regard to this clone: This CDR3 is also generated by other DNA sequences in the sample. The J gene is TRBJ2-5, the V gene TRBV5-1; no definite D call. CDR1 and CDR2 from the germline V gene are SGHRS and YFSETQ. The CDR3 is 14 residues long. Trimming removed 0 bases at V and 2 bases at J, with 8 bases between. Written as DNA, the CDR3 is TGCGCCAGCAGCTTGGGTGGGGTTCAAGAGACCCAGTACTTC. Encoded protein: CASSLGGVQETQYF.

The gene calls are TRBV21-1 and TRBJ2-7; TRBD2, as called in the table, went unchecked against the DNA. TRBV21-1 is assigned pseudogene status. The CDR3 is 18 residues long. The CDR3: CASSVRASGRAGFVEQYF. CDR3 nucleotides: TGTGCCAGCAGCGTCAGGGCTAGCGGGAGGGCGGGGTTCGTCGAGCAGTACTTC.

The chain couples TRBV30 to TRBJ2-3; D tentatively fits TRBD1 or TRBD2 (5 bases each). Germline CDR1 and CDR2: GTSNPN and SVGIG (reference sequence). V was shortened by 4 bases and J by 1 base, with 15 bases between the two germline ends. There are 15 residues in the CDR3. The CDR3 region is CAWNKSRGGTDTQYF. The CDR3 coding sequence is TGTGCCTGGAACAAGAGCCGGGGCGGCACAGATACGCAGTATTTT.